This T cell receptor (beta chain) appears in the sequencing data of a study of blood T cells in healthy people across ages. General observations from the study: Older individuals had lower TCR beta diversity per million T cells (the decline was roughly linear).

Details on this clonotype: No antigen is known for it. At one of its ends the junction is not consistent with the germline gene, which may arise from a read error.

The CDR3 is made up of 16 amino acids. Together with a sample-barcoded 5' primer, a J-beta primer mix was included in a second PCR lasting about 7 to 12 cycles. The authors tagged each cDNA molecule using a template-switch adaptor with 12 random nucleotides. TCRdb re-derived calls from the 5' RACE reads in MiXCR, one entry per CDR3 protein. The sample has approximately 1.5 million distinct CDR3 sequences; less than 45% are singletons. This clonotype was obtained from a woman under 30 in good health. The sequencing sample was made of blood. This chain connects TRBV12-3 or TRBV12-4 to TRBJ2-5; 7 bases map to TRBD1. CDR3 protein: CASGFVQGVGEETQYF. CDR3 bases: TGTGCCAGCGGTTTCGTCCAGGGGGTGGGAGAAGAGACCCAGTACTTC.